This TCR beta chain is from a study of identical twins. Findings and limits, study-wide: Clonotypes of the beta chain that were abundant in cord blood carried fewer insertions (memory repertoires showed none).

TCRdb recomputed calls from the 5' RACE reads with MiXCR, one row per CDR3 protein. The sample has 470,000 or so distinct CDR3 sequences, roughly 24% seen once. The V gene's germline CDR1 is MNHEY and CDR2 SMNVEV (reference sequence). V lost 4 bases to trimming and J lost 4 bases, with 19 bases between them. There are 16 residues in the CDR3. To note about this clonotype: Its antigen is undetermined.

This same sample was also part of a study on T cells expressing NK-cell markers.

V is TRBV27 and J is TRBJ2-5; a weak D match, TRBD1 (5 bases). Sample: CD4+ T cells sorted from blood. The origin of this receptor is a woman between 18 and 29 years old in good health. The CDR3 here is CASSSSRTMAGETQYF. The CDR3 DNA follows: TGTGCCAGCAGTTCATCACGGACAATGGCAGGAGAGACCCAGTACTTC.